The sequence of this T cell receptor beta chain was determined in a study of radiotherapy plus CTLA-4 blockade in lung cancer. Study in general: There were objective responses in 15% to 20% of patients, and more than 30% had disease control. Whole-study results and caveats: The best prediction of response reportedly came from early blood T cell clone dynamics, with interferon-beta. Tumor-origin TCR clones grew in blood after radiotherapy plus ipilimumab.

The method was immunoSEQ multiplex PCR; TCRdb's version includes in-frame clones alone and lacks a portion of them. The data hold about 28,000 clones, with more than 75% observed a single time. Germline V gene data show CDR1 as LNHDA and CDR2 as SQIVND (reference sequence). The CDR3 has 13 residues. Trimming removed 3 bases from V and 0 bases from J, with 3 bases in between. It was focal radiation plus CTLA-4 blockade with ipilimumab that patients with chemo-refractory metastatic non-small-cell lung cancer received. Concerning this clone itself: The antigen remains unidentified.

The specimen was peripheral blood, collected from a patient treated with radiotherapy plus ipilimumab. This clonotype originated in a human donor with non-small cell lung cancer who had stable disease on radiotherapy plus ipilimumab. The rearrangement uses TRBV19 and TRBJ1-5; no firm D call. DNA of the CDR3: TGTGCCAGTAGTATGGATAGCAATCAGCCCCAGCATTTT. Protein: CASSMDSNQPQHF.